This entry lists 8 T cell receptor beta chains sequenced from one sample in a study of post-analysis software for immune sequencing data. Study-level findings and limits: Patients had higher frequencies than controls of four to six TRBV segments, including TRBV5-6, TRBV5-1 and TRBV20-1.

No antigens are known for them. Unique molecular identifiers tagged the TCR beta cDNA libraries. Using its own MiXCR run on the PCR reads, TCRdb lists one record per CDR3 protein. The top ten hold approximately 4.4% of the sample, which has fewer than 900,000 distinct CDR3 sequences, under 60% seen once. The sequencing sample was made of blood. The receptor source for this set is a girl between 5 and 17 years old with multiple sclerosis.

The chain combines TRBV6-2 or TRBV6-3 with TRBJ1-2; D gene ambiguous. The ends were cut back, 0 bases at V and 8 bases at J, with 13 bases in the middle. The germline gives CDR1 MNHEY, CDR2 SVGEGT. The CDR3 extends over 14 amino acids. DNA of the CDR3: TGTGCCAGCAGTTACTCCTCCGTCCAAGGCGGCTACACCTTC. As protein: CASSYSSVQGGYTF.

This chain joins TRBV6-1 and TRBJ1-5, with 7 positions matching TRBD1. J gave up 0 bases and V 1 base, and 9 bases lay outside the gene matches. Germline CDR1 reads MNHNS; CDR2 reads SASEGT. This CDR3 has 18 residues. In DNA, the CDR3 is TGTGCCAGCAGTGAAGAGGGGGCGAGGGGAGATAGCAATCAGCCCCAGCATTTT. Translating it yields CASSEEGARGDSNQPQHF.

Concerning this clonotype itself: Sequence at one end of the junction differs from germline and may be a read error. J is TRBJ1-2 and V is TRBV20-1; D remains ambiguous. This CDR3 comprises 15 residues. Germline CDR1 is DFQATT and CDR2 is SNEGSKA (reference sequence). Here the CDR3 reads CSARDPRVPNYGCTF. The CDR3 region has the DNA TGCAGTGCTAGAGATCCGAGGGTGCCTAACTATGGCTGCACCTTC.

The genes are TRBV5-1 and TRBJ2-3, with 7 bases matching TRBD2. This CDR3 has 15 residues. The germline gives CDR1 SGHRS, CDR2 YFSETQ. The ends lost 0 bases at V and 5 bases at J; junction bases unmatched: 6. In DNA, the CDR3 is TGCGCCAGCAGCTTGGGATCAAGCGGGAAAGATACGCAGTATTTT. It codes for CASSLGSSGKDTQYF.

V gene TRBV6-5 combines with J gene TRBJ2-7; 7 bases map to TRBD1. Germline CDR1 reads MNHEY; CDR2 reads SVGAGI. CDR3 size: 14 residues. V trimming: 9 bases; J trimming: 0 bases; junction bases outside the gene matches: 8. The CDR3 spells CARRGQLHSYEQYF. The DNA of the CDR3 is TGTGCCAGGAGGGGGCAGCTTCACTCCTACGAGCAGTACTTC.

The chain links TRBV20-1 to TRBJ2-1; D is undetermined. Germline assignment: CDR1 DFQATT and CDR2 SNEGSKA (reference sequence). CDR3 length equals 12 residues. V lost 4 bases and J 6 bases, leaving 10 bases between the germline ends. Written as DNA, the CDR3 is TGCAGTGCTAACCGAGTTTTCAATGAGCAGTTCTTC. Translated, it gives CSANRVFNEQFF.

This sequence joins TRBV12-3 or TRBV12-4 and TRBJ2-2; 8 bases are shared with TRBD2. The CDR3 is made up of 14 amino acids. With 6 bases clipped from V and 4 bases from J, the junction kept 4 bases outside the gene matches. The CDR3 DNA reads as TGTGCCAGCAGGCTAGCGGGTCTCACCGGGGAGCTGTTTTTT. Amino acids: CASRLAGLTGELFF.

This chain links TRBV9 with TRBJ1-1; tentative D call: TRBD1 (6 bases). V was clipped by 4 bases and J by 4 bases, with 14 bases between them. This CDR3 has 14 residues. Germline values: CDR1 SGDLS, CDR2 YYNGEE. In DNA, the CDR3 is TGTGCCAGCAGCCCCGCAGGGGCGGGCACTGAAGCTTTCTTT. The encoded protein is CASSPAGAGTEAFF.